This T cell receptor (beta chain) was obtained from a study of cytomegalovirus exposure and HLA in healthy donors. Study-wide context: In a previous analysis, more than 90 million unique TCR beta sequences were found from 150 million to 200 million T cells.

V trimming: 5 bases; J trimming: 1 base; junction bases outside the gene matches: 1. Germline CDR1 and CDR2: SGHVS and FQNEAQ. The CDR3 totals 14 residues. To note about this clone: Its specificity is unknown.

Donors were ostensibly healthy at sampling, although undocumented immune exposures were probable. The PCR ran on 60 Vbeta and 13 Jbeta primers. Data came from immunoSEQ multiplex PCR; TCRdb stores just in-frame clones and leaves some out. The repertoire holds around 99,000 clones, with roughly 80% as singletons. General study results and limits: Later analysis placed DRB1 highest and HLA-C lowest in TCR association rates, which differed by HLA locus. Evidence from a later analysis indicated that most CMV-associated TCR beta chains looked HLA-restricted.

Material: PBMCs. The TCR originated in a man aged 50 to 60 in good health and CMV-seropositive. The V gene is TRBV7-8, the J gene TRBJ2-2, with 7 bases lining up with TRBD1. For the CDR3, the DNA is TGTGCCAGCAGCAGGACAGGGAACACCGGGGAGCTGTTTTTT. It codes for CASSRTGNTGELFF.